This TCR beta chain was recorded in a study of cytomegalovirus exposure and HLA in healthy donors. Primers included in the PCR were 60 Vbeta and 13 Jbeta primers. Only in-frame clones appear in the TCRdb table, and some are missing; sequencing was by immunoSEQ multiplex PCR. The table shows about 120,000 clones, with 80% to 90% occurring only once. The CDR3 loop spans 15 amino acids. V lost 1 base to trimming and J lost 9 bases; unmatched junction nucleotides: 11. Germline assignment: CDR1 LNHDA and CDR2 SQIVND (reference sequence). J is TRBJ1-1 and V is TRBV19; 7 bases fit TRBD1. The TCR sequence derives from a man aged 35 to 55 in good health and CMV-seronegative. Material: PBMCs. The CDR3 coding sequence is TGTGCCAGTAGTATAGGTGAGACAGGGATAGGTAAAGCTTTCTTT. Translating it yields CASSIGETGIGKAFF.